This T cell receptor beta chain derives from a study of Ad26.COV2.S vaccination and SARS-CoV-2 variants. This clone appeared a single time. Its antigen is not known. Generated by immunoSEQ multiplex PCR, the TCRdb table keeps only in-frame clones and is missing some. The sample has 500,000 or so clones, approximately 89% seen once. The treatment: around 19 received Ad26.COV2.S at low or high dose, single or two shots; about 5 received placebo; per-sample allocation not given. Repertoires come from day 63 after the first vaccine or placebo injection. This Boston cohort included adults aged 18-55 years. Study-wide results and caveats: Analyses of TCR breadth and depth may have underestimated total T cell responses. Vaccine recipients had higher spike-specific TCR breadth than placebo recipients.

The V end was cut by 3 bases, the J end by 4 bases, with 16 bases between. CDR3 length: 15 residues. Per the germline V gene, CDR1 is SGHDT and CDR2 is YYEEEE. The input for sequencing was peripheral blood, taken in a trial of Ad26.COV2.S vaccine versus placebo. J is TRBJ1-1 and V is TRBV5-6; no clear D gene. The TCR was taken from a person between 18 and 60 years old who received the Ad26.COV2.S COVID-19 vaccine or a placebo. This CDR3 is CASSSTPPAGTEAFF. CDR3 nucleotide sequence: TGTGCCAGCAGCTCGACCCCCCCGGCGGGCACTGAAGCTTTCTTT. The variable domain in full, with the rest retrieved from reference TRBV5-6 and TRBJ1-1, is DAGVTQSPTHLIKTRGQQVTLRCSPKSGHDTVSWYQQALGQGPQFIFQYYEEEERQRGNFPDRFSGHQFPNYSSELNVNALLLGDSALYLCASSSTPPAGTEAFFGQGTRLTVV.